This TCR beta chain was recovered during a study of vaccination and CD4 T cells after COVID-19. The Oncomine TCR Beta short-read assay was what sequenced the DNA obtained from cultured CD4+ T cells. TCRdb reprocessed the PCR reads via MiXCR and lists one record per CDR3 protein. The table lists about 12,000 distinct CDR3 sequences, around three fifths of them singletons. This clonotype has a handful of counts. Its matching antigen is unknown. Sample treatment: approximately nine-day PBMC culture with coronavirus spike peptide pools or control peptides (ViraFEST assay). Positivity by PCR occurred from March to December 2020, a period that predated US Alpha, Beta and Delta variants. The receptor comes from a human donor who had recovered from COVID-19. Sequenced sample: CD4+ T cells from blood, cultured in vitro.

CDR3 in amino acids: CASSSGQDSFYEQYF. The DNA for the CDR3 is TGTGCCAGCAGCTCCGGACAGGATTCCTTTTACGAGCAGTACTTC. The rearrangement links TRBV7-8 to TRBJ2-7, with TRBD1 identical over 7 bases. The CDR3 covers 15 residues. After removal of 4 bases from V and 4 bases from J, the junction contained 10 bases not matched to a gene. Germline V gene lookup returns CDR1 SGHVS and CDR2 FQNEAQ. Based on the CDR3 plus reference TRBV7-8 and TRBJ2-7, the full variable domain is GAGVSQSPRYKVAKRGQDVALRCDPISGHVSLFWYQQALGQGPEFLTYFQNEAQLDKSGLPSDRFFAERPEGSVSTLKIQRTQQEDSAVYLCASSSGQDSFYEQYFGPGTRLTVT.